The rows below give T cell receptor beta chains drawn from one sample of a study of T cells in Graves' hyperthyroidism and ophthalmopathy. In TCRdb, the multiplex PCR reads were re-called with MiXCR into one record per CDR3 protein. The sample yields a few hundred thousand distinct CDR3 sequences, around 18% seen once. The source material was blood. These receptors were collected from a man in his late teens or twenties with Graves' ophthalmopathy. CDR3s include the opening cysteine and the closing phenylalanine or tryptophan. Fields, in order: CDR3 length, V gene, D gene, J gene, clone size, CDR3 DNA, CDR3 protein. The D gene is left open where the match is weak. Size tells how often a clone was seen (once, few, many) or the class of an expanded clone, and some rows leave it out.

12	TRBV6-2/TRBV6-3	TRBD1	TRBJ2-7	many	TGTGCCACCCGGACAGGGGACTACGAGCAGTACTTC	CATRTGDYEQYF
16	TRBV28	NA	TRBJ1-4	NA	TGTGCCAGCAGTTTATTGGGCGGGGGATTGGGTGAAAAACTGTTTTTT	CASSLLGGGLGEKLFF
16	TRBV7-2	TRBD2	TRBJ2-5	many	TGTGCCAGCAGCCCACTAGCGGGGGCACTCCAAGAGACCCAGTACTTC	CASSPLAGALQETQYF
20	TRBV4-1	TRBD2	TRBJ2-5	few	TGCGCCAGCAGCCGCGCTCCCCCAGGGACAAGGACTAGCGGGGGAGAGACCCAGTACTTC	CASSRAPPGTRTSGGETQYF
15	TRBV24-1	TRBD1	TRBJ2-2	many	TGTGCCACCAGTGACGGGACAGTGGACACCGGGGAGCTGTTTTTT	CATSDGTVDTGELFF
16	TRBV5-1	NA	TRBJ1-1	many	TGCGCCAGCAGCACATCCCAGGGGCGGGGATTCAAGCGCGCTTTCTTT	CASSTSQGRGFKRAFF
16	TRBV6-1	TRBD1	TRBJ2-1	few	TGTGCCAGCAGTTCCGGGACAGTGAGCTCCTACAATGAGCAGTTCTTC	CASSSGTVSSYNEQFF
14	TRBV4-1	NA	TRBJ1-6	NA	TGCGCCAGCAGCCAAGTCGGAGGTGGGGACCCCCTCCACTTT	CASSQVGGGDPLHF
14	TRBV28	NA	TRBJ1-5	many	TGTGCCAGCAGGGGGGGGGGCAGCAATCAGCCCCAGCATTTT	CASRGGGSNQPQHF
12	TRBV6-2/TRBV6-3	NA	TRBJ2-7	NA	TGTGCTGGAGGTAACCCCCTCTACGAGCAGTACTTC	CAGGNPLYEQYF